This T cell receptor beta chain was sequenced during a study of T cell responses to AZD1222 COVID-19 vaccine. Overall study findings and caveats: Seropositive at baseline were only six or seven AZD1222 recipients. As reported, nearly half of all spike-specific TCRs target variant regions that are unmutated.

Trimming took off 2 bases at V and 2 bases at J, with 10 bases between the two ends. The CDR3 is 15 amino acids. CDR1 MGHRA and CDR2 YSYEKL come from the germline V gene. Concerning this clone: Its target is unknown.

The table came from immunoSEQ multiplex PCR; TCRdb's copy has only in-frame clones and leaves some out. There are roughly 150,000 clones in the sample; roughly 90% occur only once, and roughly 1.3% lies in the top ten. The receptor was isolated from an adult in good health. Source: peripheral blood, taken on day 0 of AZD1222 vaccination. The chain combines TRBV4-1 with TRBJ1-3, with a possible D match to TRBD1 (5 bases). The CDR3 loop is CASSQRQIPGNTIYF. The DNA of the CDR3 is TGCGCCAGCAGCCAAAGACAGATTCCTGGAAACACCATATATTTT.